Presented here are 15 T cell receptor beta chains from one specimen sequenced in a study of regulatory T cells. General study points: In CD3G-deficient patients, conventional CD4+ T cells were enriched for hydrophobic CDR3 residues at positions 6 and 7.

What these receptors recognize is not known. The PCR used 52 TRBV and 13 TRBJ primers. Profiled with immunoSEQ multiplex PCR; TCRdb holds only in-frame clones, not every one. Of tens of thousands of clones listed, approximately 91% are singletons. Sequenced: conventional CD4+ T cells sorted from blood. The receptors were sampled from a child aged 5-17 years with CD3G deficiency.

The gene calls are TRBV10-2 and TRBJ2-5, with D tentatively TRBD1 or TRBD2 (5 bases each). The germline V gene has CDR1 WSHSY and CDR2 SAAADI. Deletions cut 2 bases from V and 4 bases from J, with 5 bases between. This CDR3 has 12 residues. This chain's CDR3 is CASSEGGETQYF. CDR3 DNA sequence: TGCGCCAGCAGTGAGGGGGGAGAGACCCAGTACTTC.

The chain couples TRBV6-1 to TRBJ2-7; D is unclear. CDR1 and CDR2 from the germline V gene are MNHNS and SASEGT. The CDR3 contains 15 residues. V lost 1 base, J lost 1 base, and 11 bases lay in between. CDR3 nucleotide sequence: TGTGCCAGCAGTGAAGGGGCCAAAGGGTCCTACGAGCAGTACTTC. It yields the protein CASSEGAKGSYEQYF.

The rearrangement links TRBV28 to TRBJ2-7; the D gene is possibly TRBD1 (6 bases). The V end lost 6 bases, the J end lost 5 bases, and 26 bases lay between the germline ends. The CDR3 spans 17 residues. Germline values: CDR1 MDHEN, CDR2 SYDVKM. The CDR3 loop is CASSTKIITGNRDEQYF. Here the CDR3 DNA reads TGTGCCAGCAGCACTAAGATCATAACAGGGAATAGAGACGAGCAGTACTTC.

The J gene is TRBJ1-2, the V gene TRBV6-1; 7 positions agree with TRBD1. The CDR3 consists of 13 residues. Trimming cost V 5 bases and J 8 bases; bases outside gene matches: 8. The V gene's germline CDR1 is MNHNS and CDR2 SASEGT. The CDR3 protein is CASSLDRVGGYTF. Written as DNA, the CDR3 is TGTGCCAGCAGTCTAGACAGGGTAGGAGGCTACACCTTC.

The rearrangement links TRBV10-3 to TRBJ2-7; 8 positions match TRBD1. CDR1 ENHRY and CDR2 SYGVKD come from the germline V gene. This CDR3 is 15 amino acids long. Trimming cost V 5 bases and J 5 bases; bases outside gene matches: 11. The CDR3 protein is CAISSRTGKGNEQYF. The CDR3 nucleotides read TGTGCCATCAGTTCTCGGACAGGGAAGGGAAACGAGCAGTACTTC.

The chain combines TRBV5-6 with TRBJ1-6, with D tentatively TRBD1 (6 bases). The CDR3 extends over 17 amino acids. The V gene's germline CDR1 is SGHDT and CDR2 YYEEEE. The V end lost 3 bases, the J end lost 8 bases, and 21 bases lay between the germline ends. The CDR3 loop is CASSCGGPQGGDSPLHF. The CDR3 DNA sequence: TGTGCCAGCAGCTGTGGGGGCCCACAGGGAGGGGATTCACCCCTCCACTTT.

The V gene is TRBV6-1, the J gene TRBJ2-6, with unresolved D. In germline, CDR1 is MNHNS, CDR2 SASEGT. This CDR3 contains 15 residues. Trimming left V 6 bases short and J 3 bases short, with 12 bases between. The CDR3 bases are TGTGCCAGCAGCCAAAGGGCGCTTGGGGCCAACGTCCTGACTTTC. This encodes CASSQRALGANVLTF.

The CDR3 DNA is TGCGCCAGCAGCTCGGAAAAGGGGACCCAGTACTTC. The encoded protein is CASSSEKGTQYF. The chain carries TRBV5-1 and TRBJ2-5; D uncertain. Germline CDR1 reads SGHRS; CDR2 reads YFSETQ. V lost 3 bases, J lost 7 bases, and 10 bases lay in between. The CDR3 contains 12 residues. The variable domain in full, completed from reference TRBV5-1 and TRBJ2-5, reads KAGVTQTPRYLIKTRGQQVTLSCSPISGHRSVSWYQQTPGQGLQFLFEYFSETQRNKGNFPGRFSGRQFSNSRSEMNVSTLELGDSALYLCASSSEKGTQYFGPGTRLLVL.

The chain couples TRBV19 to TRBJ2-2, with TRBD2 matching over 8 bases. The ends lost 6 bases at V and 7 bases at J; junction bases unmatched: 13. In germline, CDR1 is LNHDA, CDR2 SQIVND (reference sequence). The length of the CDR3 is 16 residues. The CDR3 nucleotides are TGTGCCAGTAGCCGCGCGGAGCGGGGGCGTGGCGGGGAGCTGTTTTTT. Encoded protein: CASSRAERGRGGELFF.

The genes are TRBV6-6 and TRBJ2-2; 12 bases line up with TRBD2. V dropped 6 bases and J dropped 5; count of bases not matched to a gene: 4. Germline values: CDR1 MNHNY, CDR2 SVGAGI (reference sequence). This CDR3 has 15 amino acids. CDR3 bases: TGTGCCAGCAGCCGCGGGACTAGCGGGACCGGGGAGCTGTTTTTT. Its translation is CASSRGTSGTGELFF.

This chain connects TRBV6-1 to TRBJ2-3; D remains ambiguous. Germline V gives CDR1 MNHNS, CDR2 SASEGT. Trimming cost V 1 base and J 5 bases, with 7 bases left between them. This CDR3 has 13 amino acids. The CDR3 region is CASSEGDIDTQYF. CDR3 DNA: TGTGCCAGCAGTGAAGGGGATATAGATACGCAGTATTTT.

V gene TRBV27 combines with J gene TRBJ1-6; D possibly corresponds to TRBD1 (5 bases). The CDR3 consists of 13 residues. The V gene lost 5 bases and the J gene lost 7 bases, with 9 bases spanning the gap. Germline V CDR1 and CDR2: MNHEY, SMNVEV (reference sequence). The CDR3 region has the DNA TGTGCCAGCAGTAAACGGGGGAATTCACCCCTCCACTTT. It codes for CASSKRGNSPLHF.

V and J are TRBV7-8 and TRBJ2-3, with D perhaps being TRBD1 or TRBD2 (5 bases each). CDR3 length: 15 residues. Germline assignment: CDR1 SGHVS and CDR2 FQNEAQ. V was cut by 1 base and J by 0 bases, with 8 bases left in between. In nucleotides, the CDR3 is TGTGCCAGCAGCTTAGACGGGGCTAGCACAGATACGCAGTATTTT. Translated, it gives CASSLDGASTDTQYF.

The chain couples TRBV28 to TRBJ2-2; 8 bases fit TRBD1. The trim removed 6 bases at V and 4 bases at J, leaving 7 bases unmatched. The CDR3 consists of 15 residues. The germline CDR1 and CDR2 sequences are MDHEN and SYDVKM. The CDR3 DNA reads TGTGCCAGCAGCCGCCAGGGGGCGGGCACCGGGGAGCTGTTTTTT. This translates into CASSRQGAGTGELFF.

V is TRBV6-6 and J is TRBJ1-4; D call uncertain. The CDR3 spans 13 residues. CDR1 is MNHNY and CDR2 is SVGAGI in the germline V gene (reference sequence). Between the trimmed V and J ends, which lost 7 bases and 3 bases, there was a span of 9 bases. The CDR3 nucleotides read TGTGCCAGCACCCGGCGAGCTAATGAAAAACTGTTTTTT. Translating it yields CASTRRANEKLFF.